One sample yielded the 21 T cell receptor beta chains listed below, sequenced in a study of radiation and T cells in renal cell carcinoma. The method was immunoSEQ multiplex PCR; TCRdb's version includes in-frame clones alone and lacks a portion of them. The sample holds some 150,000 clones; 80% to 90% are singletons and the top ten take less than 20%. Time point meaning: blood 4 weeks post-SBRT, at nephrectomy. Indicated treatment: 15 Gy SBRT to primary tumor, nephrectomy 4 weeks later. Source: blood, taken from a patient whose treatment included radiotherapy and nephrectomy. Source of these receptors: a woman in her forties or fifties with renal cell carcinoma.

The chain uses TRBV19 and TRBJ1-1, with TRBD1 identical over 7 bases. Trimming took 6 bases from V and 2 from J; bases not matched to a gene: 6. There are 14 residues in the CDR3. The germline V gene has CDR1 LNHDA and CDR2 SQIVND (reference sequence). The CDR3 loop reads CASSRGQINTEAFF. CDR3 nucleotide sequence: TGTGCCAGTAGCCGGGGACAGATTAACACTGAAGCTTTCTTT.

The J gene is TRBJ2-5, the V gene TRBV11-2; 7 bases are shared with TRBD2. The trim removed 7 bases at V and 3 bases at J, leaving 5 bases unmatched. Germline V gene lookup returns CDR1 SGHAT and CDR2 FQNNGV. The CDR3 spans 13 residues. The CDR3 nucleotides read TGTGCCAGCACCCCGGCGGGGGAAGAGACCCAGTACTTC. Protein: CASTPAGEETQYF.

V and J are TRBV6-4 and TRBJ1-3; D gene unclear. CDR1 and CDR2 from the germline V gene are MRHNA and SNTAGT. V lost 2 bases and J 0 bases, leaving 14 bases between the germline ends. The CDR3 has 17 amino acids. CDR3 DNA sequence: TGTGCCAGCAGTGACCCCCCGAAGGCTCGCTCTGGAAACACCATATATTTT. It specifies CASSDPPKARSGNTIYF.

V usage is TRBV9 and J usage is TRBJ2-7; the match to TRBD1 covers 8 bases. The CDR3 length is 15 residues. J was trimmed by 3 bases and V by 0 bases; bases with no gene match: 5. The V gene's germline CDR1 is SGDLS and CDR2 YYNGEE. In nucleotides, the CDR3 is TGTGCCAGCAGCGTAGCTCAGGGGGCCAACTACGAGCAGTACTTC. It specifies CASSVAQGANYEQYF.

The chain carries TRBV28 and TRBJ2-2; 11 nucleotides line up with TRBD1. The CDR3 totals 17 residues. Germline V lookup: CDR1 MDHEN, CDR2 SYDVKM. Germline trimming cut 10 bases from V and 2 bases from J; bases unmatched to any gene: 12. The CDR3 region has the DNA TGTGCCACCCCAACCACCCGGACAGGGGGCAACACCGGGGAGCTGTTTTTT. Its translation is CATPTTRTGGNTGELFF. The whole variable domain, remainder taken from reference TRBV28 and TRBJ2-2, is DVKVTQSSRYLVKRTGEKVFLECVQDMDHENMFWYRQDPGLGLRLIYFSYDVKMKEKGDIPEGYSVSREKKERFSLILESASTNQTSMYLCATPTTRTGGNTGELFFGEGSRLTVL.

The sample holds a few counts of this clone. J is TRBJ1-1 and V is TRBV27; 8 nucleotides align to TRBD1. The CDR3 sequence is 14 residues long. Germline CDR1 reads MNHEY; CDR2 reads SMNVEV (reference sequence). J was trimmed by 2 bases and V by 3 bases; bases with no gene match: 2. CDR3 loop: CASSLGQVNTEAFF. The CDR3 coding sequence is TGTGCCAGCAGTTTGGGACAGGTTAACACTGAAGCTTTCTTT.

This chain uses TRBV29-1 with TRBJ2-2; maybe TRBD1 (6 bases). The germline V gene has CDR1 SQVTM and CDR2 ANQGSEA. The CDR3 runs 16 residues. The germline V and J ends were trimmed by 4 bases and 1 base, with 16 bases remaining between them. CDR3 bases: TGCAGCGTTGTATTTGTAGGGGGATTGAACACCGGGGAGCTGTTTTTT. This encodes CSVVFVGGLNTGELFF.

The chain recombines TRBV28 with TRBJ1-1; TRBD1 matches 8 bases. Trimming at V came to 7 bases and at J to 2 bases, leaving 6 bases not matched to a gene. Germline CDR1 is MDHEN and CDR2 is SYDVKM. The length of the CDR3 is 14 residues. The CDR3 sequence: CASNSDRGNTEAFF. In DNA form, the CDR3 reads TGTGCCAGCAATTCTGACAGGGGAAACACTGAAGCTTTCTTT.

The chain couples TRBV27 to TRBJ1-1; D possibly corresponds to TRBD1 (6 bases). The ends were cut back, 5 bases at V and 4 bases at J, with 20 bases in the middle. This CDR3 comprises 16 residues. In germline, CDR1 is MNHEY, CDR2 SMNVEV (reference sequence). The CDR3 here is CASSASTGWGGTEAFF. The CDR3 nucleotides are TGTGCCAGCAGTGCCTCGACAGGTTGGGGCGGCACTGAAGCTTTCTTT.

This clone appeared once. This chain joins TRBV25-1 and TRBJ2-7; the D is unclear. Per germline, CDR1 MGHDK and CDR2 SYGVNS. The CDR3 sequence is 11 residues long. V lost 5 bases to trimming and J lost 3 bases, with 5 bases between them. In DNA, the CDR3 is TGTGCCAGCAGTCTCGGCTACGAGCAGTACTTC. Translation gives CASSLGYEQYF.

DNA for the CDR3: TGTGCCAGCTCCAAGGGCAGTAATGAAAAACTGTTTTTT. Translation gives CASSKGSNEKLFF. The chain is built from TRBV28 and TRBJ1-4; D not certain. This CDR3 has 13 residues. Per germline, CDR1 MDHEN and CDR2 SYDVKM. Trimming took 8 bases from V and 4 from J, leaving 11 bases between them.

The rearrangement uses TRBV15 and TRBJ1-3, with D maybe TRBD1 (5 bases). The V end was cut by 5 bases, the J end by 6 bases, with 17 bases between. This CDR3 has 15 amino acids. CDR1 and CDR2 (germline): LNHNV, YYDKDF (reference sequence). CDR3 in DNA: TGTGCCACCAGCGATGGCAGGGATGTTACAAACACCATATATTTT. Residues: CATSDGRDVTNTIYF.

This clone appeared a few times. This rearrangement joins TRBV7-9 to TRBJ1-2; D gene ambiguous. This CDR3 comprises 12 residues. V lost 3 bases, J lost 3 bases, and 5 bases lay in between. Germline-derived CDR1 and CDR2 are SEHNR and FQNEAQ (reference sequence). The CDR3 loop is CASSFRDYGYTF. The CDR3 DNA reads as TGTGCCAGCAGCTTCAGAGACTATGGCTACACCTTC.

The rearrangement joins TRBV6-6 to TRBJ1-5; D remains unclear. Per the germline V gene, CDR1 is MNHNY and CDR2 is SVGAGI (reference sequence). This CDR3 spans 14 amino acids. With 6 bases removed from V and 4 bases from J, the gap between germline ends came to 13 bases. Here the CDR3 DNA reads TGTGCCAGCAGACCGGGTCTCTCGAATCAGCCCCAGCATTTT. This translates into CASRPGLSNQPQHF.

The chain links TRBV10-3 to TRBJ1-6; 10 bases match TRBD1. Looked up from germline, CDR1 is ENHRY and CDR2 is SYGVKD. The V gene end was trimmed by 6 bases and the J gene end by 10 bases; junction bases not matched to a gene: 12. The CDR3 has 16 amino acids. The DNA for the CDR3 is TGTGCCATCAGCACCGGGACAGGGGTTTCTCGATCACCCCTCCACTTT. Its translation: CAISTGTGVSRSPLHF.

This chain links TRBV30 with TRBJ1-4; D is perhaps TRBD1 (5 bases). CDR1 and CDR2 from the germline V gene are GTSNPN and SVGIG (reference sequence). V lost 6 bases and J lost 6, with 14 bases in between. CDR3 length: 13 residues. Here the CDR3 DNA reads TGTGCCTGCTCGCGGGGGGGTTATGAAAAACTGTTTTTT. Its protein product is CACSRGGYEKLFF.

The CDR3 protein is CAISESPQGALGTEAFF. The CDR3 bases are TGTGCCATCAGTGAGTCACCCCAGGGGGCGCTTGGCACTGAAGCTTTCTTT. The J gene is TRBJ1-1, the V gene TRBV10-3; TRBD1 matches 8 bases. This CDR3 spans 17 amino acids. CDR1 ENHRY and CDR2 SYGVKD come from the germline V gene. V shed 0 bases and J 4 bases; nucleotides not matched to a gene: 10.

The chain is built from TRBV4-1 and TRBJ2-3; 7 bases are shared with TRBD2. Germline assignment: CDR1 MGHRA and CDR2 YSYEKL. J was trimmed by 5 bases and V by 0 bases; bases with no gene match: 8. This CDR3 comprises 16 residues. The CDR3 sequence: CASSQEVGRNEDTQYF. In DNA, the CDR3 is TGCGCCAGCAGCCAAGAAGTCGGGAGGAACGAAGATACGCAGTATTTT.

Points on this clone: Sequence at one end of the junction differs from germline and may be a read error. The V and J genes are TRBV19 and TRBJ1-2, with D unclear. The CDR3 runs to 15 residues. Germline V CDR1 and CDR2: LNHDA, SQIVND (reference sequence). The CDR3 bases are TGTGCCAGTAGTATAGAGGGCAGTGCTAAATATGGCTACACCTTC. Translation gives CASSIEGSAKYGYTF.

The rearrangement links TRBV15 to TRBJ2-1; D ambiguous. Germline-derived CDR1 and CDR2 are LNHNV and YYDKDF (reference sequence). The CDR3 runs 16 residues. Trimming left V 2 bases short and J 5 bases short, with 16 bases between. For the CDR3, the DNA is TGTGCCACCAGCAGACCTGGGCGTAGTTCACACAATGAGCAGTTCTTC. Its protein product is CATSRPGRSSHNEQFF.

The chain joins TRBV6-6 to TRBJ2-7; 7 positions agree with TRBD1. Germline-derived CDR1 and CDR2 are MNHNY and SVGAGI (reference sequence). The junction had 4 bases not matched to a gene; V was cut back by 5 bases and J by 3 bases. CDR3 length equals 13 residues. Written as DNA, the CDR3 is TGTGCCAGCAGTCGACAGGGTGTCTACGAGCAGTACTTC. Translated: CASSRQGVYEQYF.